This TCR beta chain appears in the sequencing data of a study of T cell clonality in common variable immunodeficiency. This clone showed up just a few times. The read ends 3 residues shy of where the CDR3 ends; the end is completed using the germline J gene. Measured with immunoSEQ multiplex PCR; TCRdb has only the in-frame clones, and not every one. Singletons are absent from the sample, which has some 40,000 clones. V was pared by 4 bases and J by 6 bases, with 14 bases between. The CDR3 runs 13 residues. In germline, CDR1 is SGHKS, CDR2 YYEKEE (reference sequence). What was sequenced was peripheral blood mononuclear cells. The gene calls are TRBV5-5 and TRBJ2-7; D call uncertain. This sequence was found in a person aged 18 to 70 in good health. Partial CDR3 DNA: TGTGCCAGCAGCCTCACCAGAAGGGCCGAG. Its protein is CASSLTRRAE. The entire CDR3 sequence reads CASSLTRRAEQYF.